Listed below are T cell receptor beta chains from one sample, sequenced in a study of blood T cell repertoires in COVID-19. Profiling relied on immunoSEQ multiplex PCR, and the TCRdb table lists in-frame clones only, not all of them. The table lists over 110,000 clones, over 70% of them singletons. The specimen sequenced was peripheral blood. The origin of the receptors is a woman between 50 and 59 years old with acute or convalescent COVID-19. CDR3s include the opening cysteine and the closing phenylalanine or tryptophan. Each record gives: V gene, clone size, D gene, J gene, CDR3 protein, CDR3 DNA. D genes are given only for firm matches. Rows may omit the clone size; those that give it use once, few, many or a size class.

TRBV16	.	.	TRBJ1-2	CASSQSARADGYTF	TGTGCCAGCAGCCAATCGGCCAGGGCGGATGGCTACACCTTC
TRBV5-1	.	.	TRBJ2-1	CASSLGDSSYNEQFF	TGCGCCAGCAGCTTAGGGGATAGCTCCTACAATGAGCAGTTCTTC
TRBV5-1	.	.	TRBJ1-1	CASSVQQGKNTEAFF	TGCGCCAGCAGCGTACAACAGGGTAAGAACACTGAAGCTTTCTTT
TRBV4-1	few	TRBD1	TRBJ1-1	CASSQERVTGYENTEAFF	TGCGCCAGCAGCCAAGAGAGGGTGACAGGGTATGAGAACACTGAAGCTTTCTTT
TRBV19	few	.	TRBJ1-2	CASSIGGDYGYTF	TGTGCCAGTAGTATAGGAGGTGACTATGGCTACACCTTC
TRBV28	.	TRBD2	TRBJ2-2	CASKVAGITGELFF	TGTGCCAGCAAGGTAGCGGGGATCACCGGGGAGCTGTTTTTT
TRBV14	.	.	TRBJ1-1	CASSQFSLGAEAFF	TGTGCCAGCAGCCAATTTTCCCTAGGTGCTGAAGCTTTCTTT
TRBV30	once	.	TRBJ2-7	CAWPRGEQYF	TGTGCCTGGCCTAGGGGCGAGCAGTACTTC
TRBV5-6	.	TRBD1	TRBJ2-5	CASGGQGLQETQYF	TGTGCCAGCGGGGGACAGGGGCTCCAAGAGACCCAGTACTTC
TRBV7-3	.	TRBD2	TRBJ2-7	CPQRLADSYEQYF	TGTCCACAGAGACTAGCGGACTCCTACGAGCAGTACTTC
TRBV5-1	.	.	TRBJ2-3	CASSLGTPTDTQYF	TGCGCCAGCAGCCTCGGGACACCGACAGATACGCAGTATTTT
TRBV20-1	.	.	TRBJ1-5	CSASEGPRDQPQHF	TGCAGTGCTAGTGAAGGCCCGAGGGATCAGCCCCAGCATTTT
TRBV18	.	.	TRBJ2-3	CASSPGPRTDTQYF	TGTGCCAGCTCACCGGGCCCGCGTACAGATACGCAGTATTTT
TRBV5-5	.	.	TRBJ2-7	CASSLVADTDYEQYF	TGTGCCAGCAGCTTGGTTGCGGACACCGACTACGAGCAGTACTTC
TRBV9	once	.	TRBJ1-1	CASSVVGVGLGNTEAFF	TGTGCCAGCAGCGTAGTTGGTGTGGGCCTCGGGAACACTGAAGCTTTCTTT
TRBV11-3	.	TRBD2	TRBJ2-2	CASSITSVTGELFF	TGTGCCAGCAGCATAACTAGCGTTACCGGGGAGCTGTTTTTT
TRBV9	.	TRBD2	TRBJ2-2	CASSVGVAGVGLANTGELFF	TGTGCCAGCAGCGTAGGGGTAGCGGGAGTAGGTCTAGCGAACACCGGGGAGCTGTTTTTT
TRBV5-1	.	TRBD1	TRBJ1-2	CASSLGTGESSGYTF	TGCGCCAGCAGCTTGGGTACAGGGGAATCCTCTGGCTACACCTTC
TRBV11-2	.	.	TRBJ2-1	CASSPPGGLHNNEQFF	TGTGCCAGCAGCCCCCCGGGTGGACTACATAACAATGAGCAGTTCTTC
TRBV19	.	TRBD2	TRBJ2-5	CASSLGGRSPLGTQYF	TGTGCCAGTAGCCTCGGCGGGAGGAGTCCACTCGGGACCCAGTACTTC
TRBV5-1	.	.	TRBJ2-2	CASSPGSGGELFF	TGCGCCAGCAGCCCGGGTTCGGGCGGGGAGCTGTTTTTT
TRBV28	.	TRBD2	TRBJ2-1	CASSPGAGLAYDEQFF	TGTGCCAGCAGTCCAGGAGCGGGACTAGCATACGATGAGCAGTTCTTC
TRBV7-9	.	TRBD1	TRBJ1-4	CASRPTGSNEKLFF	TGTGCCAGCAGGCCGACAGGGAGTAATGAAAAACTGTTTTTT
TRBV2	.	.	TRBJ2-6	CASSLGTLGANVLTF	TGTGCCAGCAGCTTAGGGACTTTAGGGGCCAACGTCCTGACTTTC
TRBV7-8	.	.	TRBJ2-1	CASSFAARYNEQFF	TGTGCCAGCAGCTTTGCGGCCCGGTACAATGAGCAGTTCTTC